This TCR beta chain stems from a study of blood T cells in healthy people across ages. Each donor gave about 9.3 milliliters of peripheral blood. Alongside a J-beta primer mix, a sample-barcoded 5' primer served in a second PCR lasting roughly 7 to 12 cycles. Via MiXCR, TCRdb re-called the 5' RACE reads, giving one row per CDR3 protein. The sample carries 1.5 million to 2 million distinct CDR3 sequences, approximately 30% recorded once. This clonotype was counted a few times. Germline V lookup: CDR1 SGHRS, CDR2 YFSETQ. The CDR3 totals 15 residues. The germline V and J ends were trimmed by 3 bases and 3 bases, with 16 bases remaining between them.

This receptor was identified in a woman aged 25-40 years in good health. V gene TRBV5-1 combines with J gene TRBJ2-7; D is unclear. The specimen sequenced was blood. CDR3 residues: CASSSGSGLLYEQYF. The CDR3 DNA is TGCGCCAGCAGCTCGGGCTCTGGATTACTCTACGAGCAGTACTTC.